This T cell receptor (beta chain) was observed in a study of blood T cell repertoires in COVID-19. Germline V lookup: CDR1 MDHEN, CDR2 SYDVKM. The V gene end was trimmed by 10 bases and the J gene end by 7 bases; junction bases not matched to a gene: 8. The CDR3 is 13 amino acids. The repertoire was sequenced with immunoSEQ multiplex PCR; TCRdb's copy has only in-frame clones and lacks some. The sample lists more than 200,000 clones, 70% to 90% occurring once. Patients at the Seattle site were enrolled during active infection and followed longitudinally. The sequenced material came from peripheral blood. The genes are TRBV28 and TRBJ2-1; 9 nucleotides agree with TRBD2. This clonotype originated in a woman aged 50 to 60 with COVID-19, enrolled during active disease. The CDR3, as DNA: TGTGCCATCCAAGCGGGGGGAAGGAATGAGCAGTTCTTC. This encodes CAIQAGGRNEQFF.